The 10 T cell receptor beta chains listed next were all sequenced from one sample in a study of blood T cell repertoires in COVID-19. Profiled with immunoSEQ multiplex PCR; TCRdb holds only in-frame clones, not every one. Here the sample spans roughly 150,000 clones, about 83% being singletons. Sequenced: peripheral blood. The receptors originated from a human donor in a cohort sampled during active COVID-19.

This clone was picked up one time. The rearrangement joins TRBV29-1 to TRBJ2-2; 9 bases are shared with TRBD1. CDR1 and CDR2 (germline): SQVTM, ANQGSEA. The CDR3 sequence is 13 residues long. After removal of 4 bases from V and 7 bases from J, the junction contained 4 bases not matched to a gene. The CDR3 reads CSVVTGGGGELFF. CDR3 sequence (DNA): TGCAGCGTTGTCACAGGGGGCGGCGGGGAGCTGTTTTTT.

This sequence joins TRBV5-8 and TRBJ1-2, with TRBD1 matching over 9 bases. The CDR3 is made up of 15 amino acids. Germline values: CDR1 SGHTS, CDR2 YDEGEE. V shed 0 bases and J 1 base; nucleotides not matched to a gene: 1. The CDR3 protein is CASSLAGQGNYGYTF. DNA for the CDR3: TGTGCCAGCAGCTTGGCGGGACAGGGTAACTATGGCTACACCTTC.

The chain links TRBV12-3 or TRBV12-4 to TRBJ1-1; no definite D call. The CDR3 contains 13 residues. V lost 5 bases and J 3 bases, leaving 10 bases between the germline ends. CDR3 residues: CASSPRGDTEAFF. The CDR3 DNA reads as TGTGCCAGCAGTCCTCGCGGGGACACTGAAGCTTTCTTT.

CDR3 sequence reads: CASSGREGLPSTDTQYF. The CDR3 nucleotides read TGTGCCAGCAGCGGGAGGGAGGGGCTTCCCAGCACAGATACGCAGTATTTT. The chain carries TRBV9 and TRBJ2-3; 7 positions match TRBD2. Per the germline V gene, CDR1 is SGDLS and CDR2 is YYNGEE. This CDR3 region has 17 residues. After removal of 3 bases from V and 0 bases from J, the junction contained 10 bases not matched to a gene.

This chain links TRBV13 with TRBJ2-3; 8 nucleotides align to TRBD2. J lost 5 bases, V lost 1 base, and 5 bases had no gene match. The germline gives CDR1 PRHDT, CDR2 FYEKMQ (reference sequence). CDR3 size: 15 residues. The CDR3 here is CASSLDLAGLDTQYF. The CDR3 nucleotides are TGTGCCAGCAGCTTAGATCTAGCGGGCCTAGATACGCAGTATTTT.

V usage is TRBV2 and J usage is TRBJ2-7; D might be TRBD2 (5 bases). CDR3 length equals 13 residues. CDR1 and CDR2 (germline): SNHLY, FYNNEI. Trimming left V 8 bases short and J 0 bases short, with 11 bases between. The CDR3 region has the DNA TGTGCCAGCGGGCCGGGGAGCTCCTACGAGCAGTACTTC. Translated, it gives CASGPGSSYEQYF.

CDR3 region: CASRGRGQDTF. In DNA, the CDR3 is TGTGCCAGCAGGGGTCGGGGTCAGGACACCTTC. J is TRBJ1-2 and V is TRBV6-5; no firm D call. V lost 6 bases and J 12 bases, leaving 14 bases between the germline ends. The CDR3 sequence is 11 residues long. Germline loops: CDR1 MNHEY, CDR2 SVGAGI.

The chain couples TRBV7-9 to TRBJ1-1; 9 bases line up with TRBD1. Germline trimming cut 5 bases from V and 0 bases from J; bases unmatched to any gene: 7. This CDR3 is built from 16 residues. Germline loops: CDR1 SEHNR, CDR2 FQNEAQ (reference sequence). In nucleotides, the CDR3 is TGTGCCAGCAGCCCGGAACAGGGGGCGTTGAACACTGAAGCTTTCTTT. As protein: CASSPEQGALNTEAFF.

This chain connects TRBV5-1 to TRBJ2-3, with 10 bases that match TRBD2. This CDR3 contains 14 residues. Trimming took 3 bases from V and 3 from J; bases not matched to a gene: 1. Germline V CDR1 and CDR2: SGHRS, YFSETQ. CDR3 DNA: TGCGCCAGCAGCTCGGGACTAGCGACAGATACGCAGTATTTT. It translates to CASSSGLATDTQYF.

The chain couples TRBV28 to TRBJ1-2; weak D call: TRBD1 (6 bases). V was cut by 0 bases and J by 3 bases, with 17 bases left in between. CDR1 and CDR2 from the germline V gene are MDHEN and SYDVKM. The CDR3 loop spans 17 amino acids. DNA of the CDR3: TGTGCCAGCAGTTTATGGGGAGGGGGGCGAGGGGACTATGGCTACACCTTC. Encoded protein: CASSLWGGGRGDYGYTF.